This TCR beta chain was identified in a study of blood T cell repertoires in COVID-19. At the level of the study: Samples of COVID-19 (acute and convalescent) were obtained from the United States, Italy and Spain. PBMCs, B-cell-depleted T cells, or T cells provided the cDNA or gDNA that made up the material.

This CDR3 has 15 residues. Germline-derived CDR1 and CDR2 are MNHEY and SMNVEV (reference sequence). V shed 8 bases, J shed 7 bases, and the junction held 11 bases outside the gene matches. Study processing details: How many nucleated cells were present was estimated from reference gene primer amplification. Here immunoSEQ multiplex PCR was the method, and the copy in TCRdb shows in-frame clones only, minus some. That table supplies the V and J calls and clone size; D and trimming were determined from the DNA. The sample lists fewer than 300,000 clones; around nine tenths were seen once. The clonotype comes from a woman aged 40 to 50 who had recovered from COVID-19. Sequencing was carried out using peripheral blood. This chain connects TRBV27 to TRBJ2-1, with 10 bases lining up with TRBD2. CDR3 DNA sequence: TGTGCCAGCCGCGGTTGGGCTAGCGGGAGAAATGAGCAGTTCTTC. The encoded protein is CASRGWASGRNEQFF.